The 15 T cell receptor beta chains below were found in one sample sequenced in a study of blood T cell repertoires in COVID-19 (dated by TCRdb to about 2020). The library was prepared using the immunoSEQ multiplex PCR assay. Held by TCRdb, this immuneACCESS table contains in-frame sequences only and omits some clones. Under half of the omission traces to an unresolved V gene where checked; the cause of the rest is unknown. Present in this sample are some 130,000 clones, 80% to 90% of which were seen just once. Of the sample, 2% to 2.5% is held by the ten largest clones. The sample consisted of PBMCs or T cells enriched from blood (not recorded which). These TCRs come from a woman between 45 and 65 years old who had recovered from COVID-19.

The CDR3 DNA follows: TGTGCTAGTGGTCTGGGGGCGTCGGACAATCAGCCCCAGCATTTT. Encoded protein: CASGLGASDNQPQHF. The J gene is TRBJ1-5, the V gene TRBV12-5; tentative D call: TRBD1 (6 bases). Trimming removed 5 bases at V and 3 bases at J, with 14 bases between. The CDR3 totals 15 residues. In germline, CDR1 is LGHNT, CDR2 FRNRAP.

The V and J genes are TRBV3-1 (or the pseudogene TRBV3-2) and TRBJ2-7; 8 nucleotides align to TRBD1. The CDR3 loop spans 14 amino acids. CDR1 and CDR2 (germline): LGHDT, YNNKEL (reference sequence). V lost 3 bases to trimming and J lost 3 bases; unmatched junction nucleotides: 4. The CDR3 nucleotides are TGTGCCAGCAGCCAGGGGGACAGGAACTACGAGCAGTACTTC. Amino acid sequence: CASSQGDRNYEQYF.

The chain couples TRBV3-1 (or the pseudogene TRBV3-2) to TRBJ1-4, with TRBD1 as a possible D gene (5 bases). The germline V gene encodes CDR1 LGHDT and CDR2 YNNKEL (reference sequence). The CDR3 loop spans 16 amino acids. V was cut by 0 bases and J by 5 bases, with 13 bases left in between. CDR3 sequence (DNA): TGTGCCAGCAGCCAAGAGGTCGGGGGTTCAAATGAAAAACTGTTTTTT. Translating it yields CASSQEVGGSNEKLFF.

The chain couples TRBV29-1 to TRBJ2-7; tentative D call: TRBD2 (6 bases). The V gene's germline CDR1 is SQVTM and CDR2 ANQGSEA. V lost 7 bases and J 2 bases, leaving 15 bases between the germline ends. This CDR3 is 13 amino acids long. The DNA for the CDR3 is TGCAGCGCCGAAGGGGAGGCCACCTACGAGCAGTACTTC. This encodes CSAEGEATYEQYF.

The V call is TRBV20-1, the J call TRBJ1-1; D unresolved. Germline assignment: CDR1 DFQATT and CDR2 SNEGSKA (reference sequence). V shed 3 bases and J shed 1 base, with 6 bases lying between them. This CDR3 comprises 12 residues. The CDR3 loop reads CSASRGNTEAFF. The DNA of the CDR3 is TGCAGTGCTAGTAGAGGGAACACTGAAGCTTTCTTT.

J is TRBJ1-2 and V is TRBV27, with D possibly being TRBD1 (5 bases). Between the trimmed V and J ends, which lost 5 bases and 9 bases, there was a span of 16 bases. The CDR3 sequence is 13 residues long. Germline V gene data show CDR1 as MNHEY and CDR2 as SMNVEV (reference sequence). The CDR3 DNA is TGTGCCAGCAGTCAGGAGGGGAGAAGTCGCTACACCTTC. Translating gives CASSQEGRSRYTF.

The chain uses TRBV6-1 and TRBJ1-2, with TRBD1 identical over 7 bases. Germline V CDR1 and CDR2: MNHNS, SASEGT. The CDR3 has 15 amino acids. With 5 bases clipped from V and 0 bases from J, the junction kept 6 bases outside the gene matches. In DNA, the CDR3 is TGTGCCAGCAGTTCCGGACAGGCTGCTAACTATGGCTACACCTTC. It specifies CASSSGQAANYGYTF.

The J gene is TRBJ1-2, the V gene TRBV29-1, with D possibly being TRBD1 (5 bases). The V end lost 7 bases, the J end lost 7 bases, and 19 bases lay between the germline ends. Germline V CDR1 and CDR2: SQVTM, ANQGSEA. The CDR3 spans 13 residues. This chain's CDR3 is CSGGPRGVSGYTF. The CDR3, as DNA: TGCAGCGGGGGCCCGCGGGGGGTATCTGGCTACACCTTC.

V gene TRBV4-2 combines with J gene TRBJ2-7; tentatively, D is TRBD1 (6 bases). V lost 1 base and J lost 5, with 12 bases in between. This CDR3 spans 14 amino acids. Germline V CDR1 and CDR2: LGHNA, YNFKEQ. Written as DNA, the CDR3 is TGTGCCAGCAGCCAAGGACAGGAGCGAGACGAGCAGTACTTC. Residues: CASSQGQERDEQYF.

The chain is built from TRBV9 and TRBJ2-2; 7 bases map to TRBD1. CDR1 and CDR2 from the germline V gene are SGDLS and YYNGEE. The ends lost 4 bases at V and 6 bases at J; junction bases unmatched: 3. This CDR3 has 13 residues. This CDR3 is CASSITGAGELFF. CDR3 DNA sequence: TGTGCCAGCAGCATCACAGGGGCCGGGGAGCTGTTTTTT.

V gene TRBV3-1 (or the pseudogene TRBV3-2) combines with J gene TRBJ1-2; D not resolved. The CDR3 runs to 17 residues. CDR1 is LGHDT, CDR2 YNNKEL, per germline (reference sequence). The ends were cut back, 4 bases at V and 1 base at J, with 19 bases in the middle. DNA for the CDR3: TGTGCCAGCAGCCGGGCGGGGAGTTCTTCTCTTAACTATGGCTACACCTTC. Translated, it gives CASSRAGSSSLNYGYTF.

The V call is TRBV3-1 (or the pseudogene TRBV3-2), the J call TRBJ2-5; TRBD2 agrees at 8 bases. V lost 1 base, J lost 2 bases, and 6 bases stayed unmatched. This CDR3 is built from 16 residues. CDR1 and CDR2 from the germline V gene are LGHDT and YNNKEL (reference sequence). CDR3 nucleotides: TGTGCCAGCAGCCAAGTTATAGCGGGGATACAAGAGACCCAGTACTTC. Protein: CASSQVIAGIQETQYF.

This chain uses TRBV12-3 or TRBV12-4 with TRBJ2-5; unclear D gene. The CDR3 has 12 residues. V dropped 0 bases and J dropped 4 bases, with 3 bases sitting between them. The CDR3 DNA is TGTGCCAGCAGTTTAGCGCGAGAGACCCAGTACTTC. It encodes CASSLARETQYF.

The CDR3 loop reads CASSLVRANEQFF. The CDR3 DNA follows: TGTGCCAGCAGCTTAGTGAGGGCGAATGAGCAGTTCTTC. V gene TRBV7-2 combines with J gene TRBJ2-1, with a weak D call TRBD2 (5 bases). Trimming took off 1 base at V and 7 bases at J, with 8 bases between the two ends. From germline, CDR1 is SGHTA and CDR2 FQGNSA. CDR3 length: 13 amino acids.

The V call is TRBV7-6, the J call TRBJ1-1; TRBD1 matches 9 bases. The junction had 11 bases not matched to a gene; V was cut back by 5 bases and J by 1 base. Germline V gene sequence: CDR1 SGHVS, CDR2 FNYEAQ. This CDR3 is built from 17 residues. CDR3 DNA: TGTGCCAGCAGCCTCGGGACAGGGTACGGCGGGAACACTGAAGCTTTCTTT. This gives the protein CASSLGTGYGGNTEAFF.